At least ten counts were recorded for the clone carrying this T cell receptor (beta chain). No antigen is known for it. These data come from a study of identical twins. TCRdb passed the 5' RACE reads through MiXCR, listing each CDR3 protein once. The sample includes hundreds of thousands of distinct CDR3 sequences, over 9% of them seen just once. Between the trimmed V and J ends, which lost 3 bases and 1 base, there was a span of 8 bases. Germline CDR1 is MGHDK and CDR2 is SYGVNS. The CDR3 loop spans 14 amino acids. Study results and limitations: High-abundance cord blood beta clonotypes had fewer insertions; memory repertoires showed none. The study based its conclusions on cross-sectional statistical analysis and did not follow the same donors.

The same sample was also used in a study of yellow fever vaccine responses in identical twins.

The chain has TRBV25-1 and TRBJ2-3, with D hard to call. The origin of this receptor is a woman aged 18-30 years in good health. The sequenced sample consisted of PBMCs. This CDR3 is CASSDTGGTDTQYF. CDR3 coding DNA: TGTGCCAGCAGTGATACTGGGGGCACAGATACGCAGTATTTT.